The 9 T cell receptor beta chains below all came from one sample that was sequenced in a study of cytomegalovirus exposure and HLA in healthy donors. Amplification used 60 Vbeta primers and 13 Jbeta primers. Clones were sequenced by immunoSEQ multiplex PCR, and TCRdb holds only the in-frame ones, with some missing. This sample has 25,000 to 35,000 clones, with 35% to 50% found just once. Sequencing was carried out using PBMCs. Source of these receptors: a woman aged 45-60 years in good health and CMV-seronegative.

The count of this clone is one. The chain combines TRBV6-6 with TRBJ2-7, with 8 positions matching TRBD1. The CDR3 consists of 14 residues. V shed 6 bases and J 2 bases; nucleotides not matched to a gene: 6. From germline, CDR1 is MNHNY and CDR2 SVGAGI (reference sequence). The CDR3 nucleotides read TGTGCCAGCAGAAGTGGACAGGGCACCTACGAGCAGTACTTC. It yields the protein CASRSGQGTYEQYF.

With respect to this clone: Other nucleotide sequences from this sample produce the same CDR3. The CDR3 is CASSPEETQYF. The CDR3 DNA reads as TGTGCCAGCTCACCAGAGGAGACCCAGTACTTC. V and J are TRBV18 and TRBJ2-5, with D unclear. This CDR3 region has 11 residues. Germline values: CDR1 KGHSH, CDR2 LQKENI. The ends were cut back, 2 bases at V and 5 bases at J, with 3 bases in the middle. Combining the CDR3 with reference TRBV18 and TRBJ2-5 gives the whole variable domain NAGVMQNPRHLVRRRGQEARLRCSPMKGHSHVYWYRQLPEEGLKFMVYLQKENIIDESGMPKERFSAEFPKEGPSILRIQQVVRGDSAAYFCASSPEETQYFGPGTRLLVL.

This clone has just a few counts. The V gene is TRBV9, the J gene TRBJ2-2, with TRBD1 matching over 8 bases. The CDR3 runs to 16 residues. Trimming at V came to 2 bases and at J to 1 base, leaving 4 bases not matched to a gene. Per the germline V gene, CDR1 is SGDLS and CDR2 is YYNGEE. The CDR3: CASSVSGTGNTGELFF. The DNA of the CDR3 is TGTGCCAGCAGCGTTTCCGGGACAGGGAACACCGGGGAGCTGTTTTTT.

This clone was picked up a small number of times. The V and J genes are TRBV6-4 and TRBJ2-2; D uncertain. The CDR3 spans 14 residues. Germline V gene lookup returns CDR1 MRHNA and CDR2 SNTAGT. V gave up 3 bases and J gave up 2 bases, with 7 bases separating them. CDR3 sequence (DNA): TGTGCCAGCAGTGAGGAGCTAAACACCGGGGAGCTGTTTTTT. Translated, it gives CASSEELNTGELFF.

The V and J genes are TRBV27 and TRBJ2-7; D is uncertain. This CDR3 has 15 amino acids. Trimming took 5 bases from V and 4 from J, leaving 18 bases between them. CDR1 is MNHEY, CDR2 SMNVEV, per germline (reference sequence). CDR3: CASSSPSERIYEQYF. CDR3 DNA: TGTGCCAGCAGTAGTCCCAGCGAGAGGATATACGAGCAGTACTTC.

This clone was seen only a few times. V and J are TRBV15 and TRBJ2-5; TRBD1 aligns across 7 bases. The CDR3 totals 15 residues. Germline V lookup: CDR1 LNHNV, CDR2 YYDKDF (reference sequence). With 3 bases clipped from V and 0 bases from J, the junction kept 4 bases outside the gene matches. CDR3: CATSRPQGNQETQYF. CDR3 sequence (DNA): TGTGCCACCAGCAGGCCACAGGGGAACCAAGAGACCCAGTACTTC.

The V gene is TRBV5-6, the J gene TRBJ2-2; D gene ambiguous. The ends were cut back, 4 bases at V and 3 bases at J, with 13 bases in the middle. The germline V gene has CDR1 SGHDT and CDR2 YYEEEE. This CDR3 has 15 residues. CDR3 sequence (DNA): TGTGCCAGCAGCCCTACGCGGATGCACACCGGGGAGCTGTTTTTT. The encoded protein is CASSPTRMHTGELFF.

The chain's CDR3 is CASSLEREGQPQHF. The CDR3 coding sequence is TGTGCCAGCAGCTTGGAGAGGGAAGGACAGCCCCAGCATTTT. V and J are TRBV5-6 and TRBJ1-5; no clear D. There are 14 residues in the CDR3. The V gene lost 0 bases and the J gene lost 7 bases, with 11 bases spanning the gap. CDR1 and CDR2 (germline): SGHDT, YYEEEE.

This clone was seen a handful of times. The chain joins TRBV5-1 to TRBJ1-4; TRBD1 aligns across 8 bases. V lost 7 bases to trimming and J lost 5 bases; unmatched junction nucleotides: 13. Germline V gene sequence: CDR1 SGHRS, CDR2 YFSETQ. The CDR3 has 16 residues. CDR3 protein: CASSMAGRQGNEKLFF. CDR3 nucleotide sequence: TGCGCCAGCTCCATGGCGGGGAGACAGGGGAATGAAAAACTGTTTTTT.